One and the same sample provided the 30 T cell receptor beta chains below, sequenced in a study of cytomegalovirus exposure and HLA in healthy donors. Measured with immunoSEQ multiplex PCR; TCRdb has only the in-frame clones, and not every one. Among some 250,000 clones listed, approximately 86% were seen once. The sequencing sample was made of PBMCs. Receptors were obtained from a woman in her twenties or thirties in good health and CMV-seropositive.

The J gene is TRBJ2-7, the V gene TRBV27; D is perhaps TRBD1 (6 bases). Trimming stripped 4 bases from V and 6 bases from J, with 10 bases between. CDR3 length equals 12 residues. Germline loops: CDR1 MNHEY, CDR2 SMNVEV (reference sequence). Here the CDR3 DNA reads TGTGCCAGCAGTTCCACAGGGTTCGAGCAGTACTTC. Amino acids: CASSSTGFEQYF.

The chain is built from TRBV27 and TRBJ1-2, with D perhaps TRBD1 (5 bases). The CDR3 runs 14 residues. Germline V lookup: CDR1 MNHEY, CDR2 SMNVEV (reference sequence). With 5 bases removed from V and 7 bases from J, the gap between germline ends came to 17 bases. Here the CDR3 DNA reads TGTGCCAGCAGTCGAGGGACGCCGGGGGGTGGCTACACCTTC. It is translated as CASSRGTPGGGYTF.

The chain has TRBV6-6 and TRBJ2-7; weak D call: TRBD2 (6 bases). V shed 0 bases and J shed 5 bases, with 11 bases lying between them. There are 14 residues in the CDR3. Per the germline V gene, CDR1 is MNHNY and CDR2 is SVGAGI (reference sequence). The CDR3 sequence is CASSYSGGLHEQYF. The CDR3 DNA reads as TGTGCCAGCAGTTACTCGGGGGGTCTCCACGAGCAGTACTTC.

This clone was detected a few times. The chain is built from TRBV30 and TRBJ1-3; no reliable D call. CDR1 and CDR2 from the germline V gene are GTSNPN and SVGIG (reference sequence). The V and J ends lost 2 bases and 3 bases respectively, with 14 bases between them. The CDR3 has 15 residues. The CDR3 DNA reads TGTGCCTGGAGTTATACGCGGGCACTTGGAAACACCATATATTTT. It encodes CAWSYTRALGNTIYF.

CDR3: CASSVQGAPGYEQYF. The CDR3, as DNA: TGCGCCAGCAGTGTACAGGGGGCGCCGGGGTACGAGCAGTACTTC. The chain couples TRBV10-1 to TRBJ2-7, with 9 bases fitting TRBD1. This CDR3 has 15 amino acids. Germline V gene lookup returns CDR1 WNHNN and CDR2 SYGVQD (reference sequence). The J segment lost 4 bases and the V segment lost 4 bases, leaving 8 bases of the junction unmatched.

The V call is TRBV10-2, the J call TRBJ2-3; 11 bases map to TRBD2. CDR1 WSHSY and CDR2 SAAADI come from the germline V gene. Trimming removed 1 base from V and 4 bases from J; junction bases left unmatched: 4. CDR3 size: 16 residues. Here the CDR3 DNA reads TGCGCCAGCAGTGAGTGGCTAGCGGGAGGTGCAGATACGCAGTATTTT. Protein: CASSEWLAGGADTQYF.

The CDR3 protein is CASSHLNREAFF. CDR3 in DNA: TGCGCCAGCAGCCACTTAAACAGGGAAGCTTTCTTT. The chain combines TRBV4-1 with TRBJ1-1, with D possibly TRBD1 on 5 matching bases. Germline loops: CDR1 MGHRA, CDR2 YSYEKL. There are 12 residues in the CDR3. Trimming stripped 3 bases from V and 8 bases from J, with 10 bases between.

The V call is TRBV27, the J call TRBJ2-6; D might be TRBD1 (6 bases). Germline CDR1 MNHEY, CDR2 SMNVEV (reference sequence). V was trimmed by 3 bases and J by 1 base, leaving 22 bases between them. The CDR3 runs 20 residues. CDR3 sequence reads: CASSFVQGVIEGSGANVLTF. As DNA, the CDR3 is TGTGCCAGCAGTTTCGTACAGGGAGTAATTGAAGGGTCTGGGGCCAACGTCCTGACTTTC.

The table lists this clone with a count of one. V gene TRBV25-1 combines with J gene TRBJ2-1, with 8 positions matching TRBD2. CDR1 is MGHDK, CDR2 SYGVNS, per germline. There are 16 residues in the CDR3. Unmatched junction bases numbered 8, after V lost 3 bases and J lost 4 bases. CDR3 coding DNA: TGTGCCAGCAGTGACAACACGGGGGGGCCTTACAATGAGCAGTTCTTC. Residues: CASSDNTGGPYNEQFF.

J is TRBJ1-2 and V is TRBV28, with D tentatively TRBD1 (5 bases). V was clipped by 6 bases and J by 0 bases, with 8 bases between them. This CDR3 spans 13 amino acids. Germline CDR1 is MDHEN and CDR2 is SYDVKM. CDR3 in amino acids: CASRGGTNYGYTF. In DNA, the CDR3 is TGTGCCAGCAGGGGGGGTACTAACTATGGCTACACCTTC.

The chain employs TRBV2 and TRBJ2-7; D call uncertain. CDR3 size: 12 residues. V was pared by 6 bases and J by 5 bases, with 11 bases between. From germline, CDR1 is SNHLY and CDR2 FYNNEI. In nucleotides, the CDR3 is TGTGCCAGCAGCCCGCTTTCAGACGAGCAGTACTTC. Amino acids: CASSPLSDEQYF.

This sequence joins TRBV11-3 and TRBJ2-1; maybe TRBD2 (5 bases). Germline CDR1 reads SGHNT; CDR2 reads YENEEA. This CDR3 spans 16 amino acids. The germline V and J ends were trimmed by 1 base and 4 bases, with 14 bases remaining between them. The CDR3 nucleotides read TGTGCCAGCAGCTTAGCCCTAGCCACGGGTTACAATGAGCAGTTCTTC. The encoded protein is CASSLALATGYNEQFF.

The chain combines TRBV5-1 with TRBJ1-2, with D perhaps matching TRBD1 (6 bases). Trimming took 2 bases from V and 4 from J, leaving 21 bases between them. Per the germline V gene, CDR1 is SGHRS and CDR2 is YFSETQ. This CDR3 is 17 amino acids long. Here the CDR3 reads CASSLSGTTLLGYGYTF. The CDR3 nucleotides read TGCGCCAGCAGCTTATCCGGGACAACCCTTTTGGGCTATGGCTACACCTTC.

The gene calls are TRBV27 and TRBJ1-2; D gene ambiguous. Deletions cut 8 bases from V and 7 bases from J, with 17 bases between. This CDR3 region has 13 residues. Germline V CDR1 and CDR2: MNHEY, SMNVEV (reference sequence). The chain's CDR3 is CASSPTRGSGYTF. The CDR3 nucleotides read TGTGCCAGCTCCCCAACGCGGGGTTCTGGCTACACCTTC.

The J gene is TRBJ1-2, the V gene TRBV10-2, with a tentative D call TRBD1 (5 bases). CDR3 length: 15 residues. CDR1 is WSHSY and CDR2 is SAAADI in the germline V gene. Trimming took off 3 bases at V and 3 bases at J, with 14 bases between the two ends. CDR3 amino acids: CASSDPAGRDYGYTF. Written as DNA, the CDR3 is TGCGCCAGCAGTGACCCGGCAGGGAGGGACTATGGCTACACCTTC.

This clone has a handful of counts. The rearrangement joins TRBV7-8 to TRBJ1-2; D unclear. The CDR3 length is 18 residues. Germline values: CDR1 SGHVS, CDR2 FQNEAQ. Trimming left V 3 bases short and J 0 bases short, with 20 bases between. As DNA, the CDR3 is TGTGCCAGCAGCTTGTTGGTGCTTCCAGGCCTTTCTAACTATGGCTACACCTTC. It codes for CASSLLVLPGLSNYGYTF.

The rearrangement joins TRBV6-1 to TRBJ2-3; the D gene is possibly TRBD2 (6 bases). V was cut by 3 bases and J by 0 bases, with 10 bases left in between. The CDR3 extends over 15 amino acids. From germline, CDR1 is MNHNS and CDR2 SASEGT. The CDR3 DNA follows: TGTGCCAGCAGTGATGCGGGAACAAGCACAGATACGCAGTATTTT. This translates into CASSDAGTSTDTQYF.

This clone was detected only a few times. The chain links TRBV5-6 to TRBJ2-1; 9 nucleotides align to TRBD2. CDR1 and CDR2 (germline): SGHDT, YYEEEE. Unmatched junction bases numbered 8, after V lost 2 bases and J lost 8 bases. The CDR3 is 15 residues long. CDR3 nucleotide sequence: TGTGCCAGCAGCTTTCGGCGGGAGGGCCAAGATGAGCAGTTCTTC. It yields the protein CASSFRREGQDEQFF. Complete variable domain (other parts from reference TRBV5-6 and TRBJ2-1): DAGVTQSPTHLIKTRGQQVTLRCSPKSGHDTVSWYQQALGQGPQFIFQYYEEEERQRGNFPDRFSGHQFPNYSSELNVNALLLGDSALYLCASSFRREGQDEQFFGPGTRLTVL.

The rearrangement links TRBV19 to TRBJ1-2, with D perhaps TRBD1 (5 bases). The CDR3 contains 14 residues. V was pared by 5 bases and J by 4 bases, with 14 bases between. Germline V gene data show CDR1 as LNHDA and CDR2 as SQIVND (reference sequence). This chain's CDR3 is CASSGTGEVYGYTF. CDR3 coding DNA: TGTGCCAGTAGTGGGACGGGGGAAGTCTATGGCTACACCTTC.

The rearrangement links TRBV27 to TRBJ1-1; D is ambiguous. Germline assignment: CDR1 MNHEY and CDR2 SMNVEV (reference sequence). V was clipped by 4 bases and J by 8 bases, with 14 bases between them. This CDR3 has 13 amino acids. CDR3 nucleotide sequence: TGTGCCAGCAGTTATTTTGGGCCCCGGGAAGCTTTCTTT. This sequence encodes CASSYFGPREAFF.

Written as DNA, the CDR3 is TGTGCCAGCAGCCAAGAGGCTCGTGAGACCCAGTACTTC. Translated, it gives CASSQEARETQYF. The chain uses TRBV4-2 and TRBJ2-5; no firm D call. The germline V and J ends were trimmed by 0 bases and 5 bases, with 7 bases remaining between them. The germline CDR1 and CDR2 sequences are LGHNA and YNFKEQ. This CDR3 spans 13 amino acids.

The V call is TRBV5-1, the J call TRBJ1-2; a possible D gene is TRBD1 (5 bases). Per the germline V gene, CDR1 is SGHRS and CDR2 is YFSETQ. V was shortened by 6 bases and J by 2 bases, with 14 bases between the two germline ends. The CDR3 is 14 amino acids. CDR3 residues: CASNRDGGNYGYTF. The CDR3 nucleotides are TGCGCCAGCAACCGGGACGGGGGGAACTATGGCTACACCTTC.

This clone was counted only a few times. The J gene is TRBJ2-7, the V gene TRBV18, with 7 bases aligning to TRBD1. V lost 5 bases, J lost 2 bases, and 6 bases stayed unmatched. The CDR3 spans 14 residues. Germline values: CDR1 KGHSH, CDR2 LQKENI. The CDR3 bases are TGTGCCAGCTCAAGCCGGGACAGAGCCTACGAGCAGTACTTC. Encoded protein: CASSSRDRAYEQYF.

This chain connects TRBV29-1 to TRBJ1-2; 7 nucleotides line up with TRBD1. V gave up 5 bases and J gave up 4 bases; unmatched junction bases: 7. Germline CDR1 reads SQVTM; CDR2 reads ANQGSEA. The length of the CDR3 is 13 residues. DNA for the CDR3: TGCAGCGTTCTGACAGGGTTTCTCTATGGCTACACCTTC. This encodes CSVLTGFLYGYTF.

The rearrangement links TRBV19 to TRBJ2-7, with 11 bases fitting TRBD1. There are 16 residues in the CDR3. The V gene end was trimmed by 6 bases and the J gene end by 2 bases; junction bases not matched to a gene: 9. Germline CDR1 reads LNHDA; CDR2 reads SQIVND (reference sequence). The CDR3 coding sequence is TGTGCCAGTAGCTACCTCGGGACAGGGGGAACCTACGAGCAGTACTTC. Translation: CASSYLGTGGTYEQYF.

CDR3 in amino acids: CASRGDSWNTEAFF. The CDR3 bases are TGTGCCAGCAGGGGGGACTCATGGAACACTGAAGCTTTCTTT. The chain links TRBV2 to TRBJ1-1; weak D call: TRBD1 (5 bases). The CDR3 spans 14 residues. In germline, CDR1 is SNHLY, CDR2 FYNNEI. V gave up 6 bases and J gave up 1 base, with 12 bases separating them.

J is TRBJ1-4 and V is TRBV7-8; tentatively, D is TRBD1 (5 bases). Trimming took off 1 base at V and 8 bases at J, with 17 bases between the two ends. This CDR3 has 16 residues. The V gene's germline CDR1 is SGHVS and CDR2 FQNEAQ. CDR3 amino acids: CASSLGRQGFDEKLFF. The CDR3 nucleotides read TGTGCCAGCAGCTTAGGTCGTCAGGGATTTGACGAAAAACTGTTTTTT.

This chain joins TRBV27 and TRBJ1-1, with 7 bases lining up with TRBD1. CDR1 and CDR2 (germline): MNHEY, SMNVEV (reference sequence). Trimming removed 7 bases from V and 8 bases from J; junction bases left unmatched: 7. The CDR3 extends over 12 amino acids. CDR3 amino acids: CASKTGIYEAFF. The CDR3 DNA follows: TGTGCCAGCAAGACAGGGATATACGAAGCTTTCTTT.

The genes are TRBV9 and TRBJ2-1, with 9 bases fitting TRBD2. Germline trimming cut 2 bases from V and 9 bases from J; bases unmatched to any gene: 9. This CDR3 comprises 15 residues. The V gene's germline CDR1 is SGDLS and CDR2 YYNGEE. The CDR3 DNA follows: TGTGCCAGCAGCGTGGGGGTAGCGGGAGTGGCTGAGCAGTTCTTC. It translates to CASSVGVAGVAEQFF.

The J gene is TRBJ2-1, the V gene TRBV7-6; 8 bases match TRBD2. Germline V lookup: CDR1 SGHVS, CDR2 FNYEAQ. J gave up 2 bases and V 2 bases, and 5 bases lay outside the gene matches. The CDR3 loop spans 16 amino acids. The CDR3 sequence is CASSLSLAAAYNEQFF. DNA for the CDR3: TGTGCCAGCAGCTTATCACTAGCGGCGGCCTACAATGAGCAGTTCTTC.